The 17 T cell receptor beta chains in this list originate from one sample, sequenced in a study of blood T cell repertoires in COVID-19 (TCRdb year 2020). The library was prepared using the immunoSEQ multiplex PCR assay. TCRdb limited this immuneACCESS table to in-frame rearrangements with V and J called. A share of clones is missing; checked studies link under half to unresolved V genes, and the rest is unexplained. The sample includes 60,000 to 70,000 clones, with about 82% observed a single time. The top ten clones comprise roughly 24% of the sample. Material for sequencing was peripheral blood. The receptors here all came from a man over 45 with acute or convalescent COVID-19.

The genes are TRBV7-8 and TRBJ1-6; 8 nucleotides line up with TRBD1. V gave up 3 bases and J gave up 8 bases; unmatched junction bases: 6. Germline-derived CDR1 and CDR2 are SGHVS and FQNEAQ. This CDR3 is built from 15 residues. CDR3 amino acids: CASSLRQGHDSPLHF. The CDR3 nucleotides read TGTGCCAGCAGCTTGAGACAGGGGCATGATTCACCCCTCCACTTT.

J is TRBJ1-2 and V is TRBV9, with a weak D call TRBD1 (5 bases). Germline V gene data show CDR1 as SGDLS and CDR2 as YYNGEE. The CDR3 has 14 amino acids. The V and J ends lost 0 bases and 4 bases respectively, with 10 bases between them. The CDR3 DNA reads TGTGCCAGCAGCGTAGTTGGACAATTCTATGGCTACACCTTC. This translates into CASSVVGQFYGYTF.

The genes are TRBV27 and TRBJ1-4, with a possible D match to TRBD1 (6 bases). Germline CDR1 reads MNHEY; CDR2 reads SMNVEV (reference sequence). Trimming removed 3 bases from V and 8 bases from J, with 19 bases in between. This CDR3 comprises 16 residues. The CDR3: CASSFSQGEVREKLFF. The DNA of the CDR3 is TGTGCCAGCAGTTTCTCACAGGGAGAGGTGAGGGAAAAACTGTTTTTT. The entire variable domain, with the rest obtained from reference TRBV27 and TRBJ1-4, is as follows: EAQVTQNPRYLITVTGKKLTVTCSQNMNHEYMSWYRQDPGLGLRQIYYSMNVEVTDKGDVPEGYKVSRKEKRNFPLILESPSPNQTSLYFCASSFSQGEVREKLFFGSGTQLSVL.

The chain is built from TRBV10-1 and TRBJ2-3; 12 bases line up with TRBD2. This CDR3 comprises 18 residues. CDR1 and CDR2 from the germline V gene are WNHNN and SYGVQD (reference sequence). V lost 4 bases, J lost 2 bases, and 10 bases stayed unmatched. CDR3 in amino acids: CASSGPSTSGGHTDTQYF. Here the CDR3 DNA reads TGCGCCAGCAGTGGACCCTCGACTAGCGGGGGCCACACAGATACGCAGTATTTT.

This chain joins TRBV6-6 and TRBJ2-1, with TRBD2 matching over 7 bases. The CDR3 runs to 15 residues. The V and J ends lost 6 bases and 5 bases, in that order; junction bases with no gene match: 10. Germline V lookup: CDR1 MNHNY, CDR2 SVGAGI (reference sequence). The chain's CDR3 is CASSPRLAEDNEQFF. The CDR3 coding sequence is TGTGCCAGCAGCCCGCGTCTAGCGGAAGACAATGAGCAGTTCTTC.

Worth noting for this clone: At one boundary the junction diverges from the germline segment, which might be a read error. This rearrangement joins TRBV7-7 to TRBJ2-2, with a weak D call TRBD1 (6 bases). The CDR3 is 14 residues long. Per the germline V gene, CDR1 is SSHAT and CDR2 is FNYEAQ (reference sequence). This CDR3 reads CASSDPRGNGELFF. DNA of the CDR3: TGTGCTAGCAGCGACCCTAGGGGGAACGGGGAGCTGTTTTTT.

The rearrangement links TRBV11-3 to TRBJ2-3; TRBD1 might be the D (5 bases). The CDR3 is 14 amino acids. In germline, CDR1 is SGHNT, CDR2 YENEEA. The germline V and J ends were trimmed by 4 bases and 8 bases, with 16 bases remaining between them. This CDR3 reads CASSSGGAMGTQYF. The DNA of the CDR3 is TGTGCCAGCAGCTCAGGTGGGGCCATGGGTACGCAGTATTTT.

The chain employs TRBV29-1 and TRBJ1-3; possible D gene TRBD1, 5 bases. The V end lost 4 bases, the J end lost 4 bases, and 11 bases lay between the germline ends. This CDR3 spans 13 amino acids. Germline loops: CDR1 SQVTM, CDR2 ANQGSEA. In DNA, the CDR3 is TGCAGCGTTGGACAGACCCAAGGAAACACCATATATTTT. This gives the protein CSVGQTQGNTIYF.

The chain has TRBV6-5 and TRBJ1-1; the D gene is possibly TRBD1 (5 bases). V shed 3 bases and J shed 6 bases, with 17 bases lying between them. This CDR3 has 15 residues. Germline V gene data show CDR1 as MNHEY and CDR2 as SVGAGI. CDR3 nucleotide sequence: TGTGCCAGCAGTTATTCAGGGTTGGAAGGCTCTGAAGCTTTCTTT. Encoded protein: CASSYSGLEGSEAFF.

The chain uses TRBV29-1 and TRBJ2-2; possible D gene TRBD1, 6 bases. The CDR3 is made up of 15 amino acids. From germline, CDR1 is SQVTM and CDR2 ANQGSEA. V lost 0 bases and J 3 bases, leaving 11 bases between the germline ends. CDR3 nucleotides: TGCAGCGTTGAAGATCCAGGGGCGGACACCGGGGAGCTGTTTTTT. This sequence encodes CSVEDPGADTGELFF.

CDR3 sequence reads: CASSLVGGASTDTQYF. Written as DNA, the CDR3 is TGTGCCAGCAGCTTGGTAGGGGGGGCTAGCACAGATACGCAGTATTTT. The chain links TRBV5-4 to TRBJ2-3; possibly TRBD2 for D (7 bases). Germline assignment: CDR1 SGHNT and CDR2 YYREEE (reference sequence). Trimming removed 0 bases from V and 0 bases from J, with 11 bases in between. This CDR3 is 16 amino acids long.

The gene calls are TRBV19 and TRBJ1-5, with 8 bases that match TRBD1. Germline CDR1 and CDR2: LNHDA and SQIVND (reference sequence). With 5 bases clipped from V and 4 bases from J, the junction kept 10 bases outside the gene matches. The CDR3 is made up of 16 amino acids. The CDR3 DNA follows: TGTGCCAGTAGTCCGCCCCCCGACAGGGGTAATCAGCCCCAGCATTTT. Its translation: CASSPPPDRGNQPQHF. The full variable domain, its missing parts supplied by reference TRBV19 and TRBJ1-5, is DGGITQSPKYLFRKEGQNVTLSCEQNLNHDAMYWYRQDPGQGLRLIYYSQIVNDFQKGDIAEGYSVSREKKESFPLTVTSAQKNPTAFYLCASSPPPDRGNQPQHFGDGTRLSIL.

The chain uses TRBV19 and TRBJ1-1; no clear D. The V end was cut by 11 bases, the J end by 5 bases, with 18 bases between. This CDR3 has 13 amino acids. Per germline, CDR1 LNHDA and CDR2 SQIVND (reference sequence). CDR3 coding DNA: TGTGCCGGATCTAGTAGTCGGGGAACTGAAGCTTTCTTT. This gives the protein CAGSSSRGTEAFF.

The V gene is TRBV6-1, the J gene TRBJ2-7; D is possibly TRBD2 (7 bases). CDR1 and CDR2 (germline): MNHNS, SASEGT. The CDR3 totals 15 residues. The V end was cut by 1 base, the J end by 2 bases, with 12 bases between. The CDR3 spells CASSEGGGRAYEQYV. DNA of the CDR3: TGTGCCAGCAGTGAAGGGGGGGGGCGAGCCTACGAGCAGTACGTC.

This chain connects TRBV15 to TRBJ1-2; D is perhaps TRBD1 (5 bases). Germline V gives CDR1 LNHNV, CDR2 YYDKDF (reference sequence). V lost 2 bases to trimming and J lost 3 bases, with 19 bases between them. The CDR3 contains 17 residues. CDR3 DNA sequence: TGTGCCACCAGCAGACCCTTGGGTGGGGGGAGTGACTATGGCTACACCTTC. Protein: CATSRPLGGGSDYGYTF. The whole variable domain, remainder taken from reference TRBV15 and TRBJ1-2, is DAMVIQNPRYQVTQFGKPVTLSCSQTLNHNVMYWYQQKSSQAPKLLFHYYDKDFNNEADTPDNFQSRRPNTSFCFLDIRSPGLGDTAMYLCATSRPLGGGSDYGYTFGSGTRLTVV.

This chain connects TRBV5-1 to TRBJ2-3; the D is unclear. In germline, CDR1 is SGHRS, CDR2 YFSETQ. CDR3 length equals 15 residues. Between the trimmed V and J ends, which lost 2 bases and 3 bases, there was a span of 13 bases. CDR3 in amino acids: CASSFTPGGTDTQYF. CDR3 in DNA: TGCGCCAGCAGCTTCACCCCAGGTGGGACAGATACGCAGTATTTT.

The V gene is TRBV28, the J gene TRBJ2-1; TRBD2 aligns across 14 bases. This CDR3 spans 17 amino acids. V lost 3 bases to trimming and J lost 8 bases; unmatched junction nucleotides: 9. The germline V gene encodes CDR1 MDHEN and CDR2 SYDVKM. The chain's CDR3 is CASSFYLTSGGADEQFF. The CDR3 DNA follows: TGTGCCAGCAGTTTCTATCTGACTAGCGGGGGGGCGGATGAGCAGTTCTTC.